This TCR beta chain was found in a study of CD8+ T cells in alopecia areata (dated by TCRdb to about 2018). A note on the overall study: The treated patients, all with moderate-to-severe alopecia areata, were enrolled in an open-label pilot trial of oral tofacitinib given at 5 to 10 mg twice daily. Patients received tofacitinib for 6 to 18 months and were then followed off drug for 6 months to check for delayed response and recurrence. The SALT score, which quantifies the percentage of affected scalp surface area, was used to measure disease severity in treated patients. High-throughput TCRbeta sequencing was used to examine T cell clonal expansion in alopecia areata in both the C3H/HeJ mouse model and human patients. Human TCRbeta sequencing covered scalp tissue and sorted CD4+ and CD8+ peripheral blood T cells from patchy and totalis/universalis alopecia areata patients and healthy controls. Patients on tofacitinib were biopsied at baseline and after 4 and 24 weeks of treatment, and several of the patients also had a later scalp biopsy. Scalp clonality was compared among normal scalp (n=4), patchy alopecia areata scalp (n=8), and alopecia totalis/universalis scalp (n=8). RNA was obtained with the PAXgene miRNA kit for fixed scalp, the miRNeasy kit for PBMCs, and the RNeasy kit for mouse skin. Amplification of TCRbeta CDR3 regions was done by immunoSEQ multiplex PCR using 35 Vbeta forward primers and 13 Jbeta reverse primers. The research as a whole found: Because the treated cohort was small and included a single nonresponder, larger studies are needed to assess links between baseline CD8+ expansion and response. Compared with normal scalp, lesional scalp had higher clonality and more expanded CD8+ clones, particularly in alopecia totalis/universalis, a pattern that suggests antigenic drive. With tofacitinib, both scalp clonality and the number of expanded CD8+ clones among the top 100 scalp clones went down significantly. TCR sequences shared between patients were less clear than in mice, possibly partly because of HLA diversity in the patient population. Many expanded lesional clones were found to persist in scalp and blood during tofacitinib treatment, and relapse after treatment cessation may be partly explained by this persistence. Unlike mouse skin, where gammadelta T cells dominate, normal human skin contains resident alphabeta T cells that get sequenced too, which complicates analysis of the scalp TCR repertoire.

Library method: the immunoSEQ multiplex PCR assay. To provide template for TCR sequencing, every sample had RNA extracted and reverse transcribed into cDNA. SuperScript III was used to make first-strand cDNA, primed with a 2:1 mix of oligo-dT and random hexamers. A synthetic immune receptor repertoire was used to gauge amplification bias, and whatever bias remained was removed computationally. Concerning the study's data processing: Raw reads were preprocessed for error removal, and CDR3 was defined according to IMGT conventions as running from the conserved cysteine to phenylalanine. Clonality was computed as 1 minus the Shannon entropy, with the entropy normalized by log2 of the number of productive unique TCRs. Whether each scalp clone was CD4 or CD8 was inferred by checking scalp TCRbeta sequences against the CD4 and CD8 repertoires from sorted blood. The clones in this table, taken by TCRdb from immuneACCESS, are in-frame only. Not every clone is retained; where verified, under half of the shortfall comes from an unresolved V gene, and the cause of the rest is unknown. The V and J calls and clone size come from that table; D and trimming were worked out from the DNA. This sample holds about 180,000 clones; roughly 63% were observed only once. Together, the top ten hold roughly 16% of the sample.

The treatment or condition tag for this specimen amounts to: oral pan-JAK inhibitor, 5-10 mg twice daily. Lesional scalp punch biopsies and peripheral blood were obtained from alopecia areata patients. PBMCs were isolated by density centrifugation and stained for CD3, CD4 and CD8, and CD4+ and CD8+ T cells were sorted on a FACSAria. Based on the germline V gene, the CDR1 and CDR2 sequences are SGHTA and FQGNSA. V gives up 5 bases and J gives up 1 base, and the segment between their germline ends measures 20 bases. The CDR3 runs 17 residues from the cysteine to the phenylalanine. The DNA shown is the 51-base CDR3, in frame from base 1. In the case of this clone: This clone's antigen is unknown. No much larger clone is present one base from it, and per-base qualities are unavailable.

This receptor was obtained from a human donor with alopecia areata. In this chain, TRBV7-2 is recombined with TRBJ2-5; the D gene is perhaps TRBD2, on 5 matching bases. The sequencing used CD4+ T cells sorted from blood, collected at approximately week 56, from a patient treated with tofacitinib. Here is the DNA: TGTGCCAGCAGCCCCCAAGGGAGACGACGGGGCCAAGAGACCCAGTACTTC. The resulting protein is CASSPQGRRRGQETQYF.